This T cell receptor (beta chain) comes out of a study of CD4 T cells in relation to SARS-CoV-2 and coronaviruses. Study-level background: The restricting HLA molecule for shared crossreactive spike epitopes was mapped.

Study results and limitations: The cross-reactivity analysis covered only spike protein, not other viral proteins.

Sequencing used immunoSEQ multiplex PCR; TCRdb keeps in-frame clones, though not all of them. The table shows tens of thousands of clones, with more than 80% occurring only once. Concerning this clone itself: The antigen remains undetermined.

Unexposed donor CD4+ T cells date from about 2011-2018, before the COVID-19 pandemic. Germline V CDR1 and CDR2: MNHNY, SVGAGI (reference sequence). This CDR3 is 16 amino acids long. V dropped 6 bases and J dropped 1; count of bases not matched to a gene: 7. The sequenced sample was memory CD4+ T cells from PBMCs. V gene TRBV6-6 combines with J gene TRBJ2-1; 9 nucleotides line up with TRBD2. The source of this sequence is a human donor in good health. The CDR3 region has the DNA TGTGCCAGCAGGTATAATAGCGGGAGATCCTACAATGAGCAGTTCTTC. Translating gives CASRYNSGRSYNEQFF.